What follows are 29 T cell receptor beta chains derived from one specimen sequenced in a study of cytomegalovirus exposure and HLA in healthy donors. The primer mix had 60 Vbeta and 13 Jbeta primers. Assay used: immunoSEQ multiplex PCR; TCRdb lists only in-frame clones, some missing. The sample carries more than 200,000 clones, roughly 80% recorded once. The sequenced material came from PBMCs. The receptors come from a man between 35 and 55 years old in good health and CMV-seronegative.

This chain connects TRBV7-9 to TRBJ1-2; 9 bases fit TRBD1. V was clipped by 5 bases and J by 4 bases; unmatched bases: 11. Germline V CDR1 and CDR2: SEHNR, FQNEAQ (reference sequence). The CDR3 runs to 16 residues. The CDR3, as DNA: TGTGCCAGCAGCCCATCCGGGACAGGGAGATCCTATGGCTACACCTTC. This gives the protein CASSPSGTGRSYGYTF.

The rearrangement links TRBV10-3 to TRBJ1-1; D remains ambiguous. CDR3 length: 13 amino acids. Trimming cost V 2 bases and J 4 bases, with 8 bases left between them. The germline gives CDR1 ENHRY, CDR2 SYGVKD. The CDR3 DNA reads as TGTGCCATCAGTGAGGGAGAGGGCACTGAAGCTTTCTTT. Residues: CAISEGEGTEAFF.

The V and J genes are TRBV5-1 and TRBJ2-1; D gene uncertain. The CDR3 contains 11 residues. Germline CDR1 and CDR2: SGHRS and YFSETQ. Trimming pared 6 bases from V and 7 bases from J, leaving 8 bases between. The CDR3 DNA reads TGCGCCAGCAAGACCGGGAATGAGCAGTTCTTC. It translates to CASKTGNEQFF.

The chain couples TRBV7-9 to TRBJ2-2; 11 nucleotides match TRBD2. Per germline, CDR1 SEHNR and CDR2 FQNEAQ (reference sequence). Trimming removed 5 bases from V and 1 base from J; junction bases left unmatched: 6. CDR3 length equals 17 residues. CDR3 sequence: CASSPALAGGNTGELFF. The CDR3 DNA is TGTGCCAGCAGCCCAGCCCTAGCGGGGGGGAACACCGGGGAGCTGTTTTTT. Variable domain in full (rest from reference TRBV7-9 and TRBJ2-2): DTGVSQNPRHKITKRGQNVTFRCDPISEHNRLYWYRQTLGQGPEFLTYFQNEAQLEKSRLLSDRFSAERPKGSFSTLEIQRTEQGDSAMYLCASSPALAGGNTGELFFGEGSRLTVL.

The rearrangement uses TRBV30 and TRBJ1-4; D is unresolved. The CDR3 extends over 19 amino acids. Germline V gene sequence: CDR1 GTSNPN, CDR2 SVGIG (reference sequence). Between the trimmed V and J ends, which lost 0 bases and 0 bases, there was a span of 20 bases. The CDR3: CAWSVHHRGEGATNEKLFF. The CDR3 region has the DNA TGTGCCTGGAGTGTACACCACCGAGGAGAGGGCGCAACTAATGAAAAACTGTTTTTT.

The chain links TRBV7-2 to TRBJ2-1, with a possible D match to TRBD2 (5 bases). Trimming cost V 5 bases and J 0 bases, with 11 bases left between them. CDR3 length: 15 amino acids. The V gene's germline CDR1 is SGHTA and CDR2 FQGNSA. The CDR3 region is CASSLGIYSYNEQFF. As DNA, the CDR3 is TGTGCCAGCAGCCTCGGGATTTACTCCTACAATGAGCAGTTCTTC.

V and J are TRBV7-9 and TRBJ1-1; the match to TRBD1 covers 12 bases. Germline CDR1 and CDR2: SEHNR and FQNEAQ (reference sequence). This CDR3 region has 14 residues. The V segment lost 8 bases and the J segment 3 bases; nucleotides outside the gene matches: 4. The CDR3 protein is CASGDRGRDTEAFF. The CDR3 nucleotides read TGTGCCAGCGGGGACAGGGGGCGGGACACTGAAGCTTTCTTT.

V and J are TRBV7-3 and TRBJ2-1, with 9 bases identical to TRBD2. After removal of 2 bases from V and 7 bases from J, the junction contained 6 bases not matched to a gene. From germline, CDR1 is SGHTA and CDR2 FQGTGA. The length of the CDR3 is 15 residues. The CDR3 nucleotides read TGTGCCAGCAGCTTAGCGGGAGGGCCCAGGAATGAGCAGTTCTTC. It yields the protein CASSLAGGPRNEQFF.

The genes are TRBV2 and TRBJ1-1, with 7 nucleotides matching TRBD1. Germline assignment: CDR1 SNHLY and CDR2 FYNNEI. This CDR3 comprises 14 residues. V shed 6 bases and J 2 bases; nucleotides not matched to a gene: 6. CDR3 DNA sequence: TGTGCCAGCAGGCTACAGGGGACCAACACTGAAGCTTTCTTT. Translated: CASRLQGTNTEAFF.

J is TRBJ2-3 and V is TRBV5-4; no clear D gene. This CDR3 has 13 amino acids. Germline V gives CDR1 SGHNT, CDR2 YYREEE (reference sequence). The ends were cut back, 5 bases at V and 2 bases at J, with 9 bases in the middle. CDR3 sequence: CASSTFSTDTQYF. CDR3 DNA sequence: TGTGCCAGCAGTACTTTTTCCACAGATACGCAGTATTTT.

The CDR3 DNA reads as TGTGCCAGCAGCCCCTCGAGAGGCGGGGAGCTGTTTTTT. Its protein is CASSPSRGGELFF. The chain links TRBV6-6 to TRBJ2-2; D gene unclear. V lost 6 bases, J lost 7 bases, and 12 bases lay in between. The CDR3 runs 13 residues. The germline gives CDR1 MNHNY, CDR2 SVGAGI (reference sequence).

The gene calls are TRBV28 and TRBJ2-1; D possibly corresponds to TRBD2 (5 bases). Germline values: CDR1 MDHEN, CDR2 SYDVKM. Between the trimmed V and J ends, which lost 3 bases and 6 bases, there was a span of 15 bases. The CDR3 contains 15 residues. The CDR3 bases are TGTGCCAGCAGTTTGGCTTTGAGGGTCTTCAATGAGCAGTTCTTC. Translated, it gives CASSLALRVFNEQFF.

The rearrangement joins TRBV6-4 to TRBJ1-5; TRBD1 is a possible D gene (5 bases). The CDR3 is 14 amino acids. Germline V gene data show CDR1 as MRHNA and CDR2 as SNTAGT. V gave up 5 bases and J gave up 9 bases, with 17 bases separating them. The CDR3 sequence: CASSLSGDGGPQHF. Written as DNA, the CDR3 is TGTGCCAGCAGTTTATCGGGGGACGGGGGGCCCCAGCATTTT.

To note about this clone: Relative to the germline gene, one junction end is altered; a read error may explain this. The sample has other DNA sequences that encode this CDR3 too. In DNA, the CDR3 is TGTGCCAGCAGCGCAGAACACAGGGTACAGTACACTGAGGCTTTCTTT. As protein: CASSAEHRVQYTEAFF. The chain recombines TRBV9 with TRBJ1-1; tentatively, D is TRBD1 (6 bases). Germline assignment: CDR1 SGDLS and CDR2 YYNGEE. This CDR3 comprises 16 residues.

The chain links TRBV29-1 to TRBJ1-5; D uncertain. The CDR3 is 12 residues long. V was shortened by 0 bases and J by 9 bases, with 9 bases between the two germline ends. Per the germline V gene, CDR1 is SQVTM and CDR2 is ANQGSEA. In DNA, the CDR3 is TGCAGCGTTGAAGAGGGCGATGGGCCCCAGCATTTT. This gives the protein CSVEEGDGPQHF.

In this sample, this clone turned up once. The chain employs TRBV7-6 and TRBJ2-1; TRBD1 might be the D (5 bases). In germline, CDR1 is SGHVS, CDR2 FNYEAQ. V gave up 4 bases and J gave up 6 bases, with 10 bases separating them. The CDR3 runs 13 residues. Here the CDR3 DNA reads TGTGCCAGCAGCTGGGGCATGGGCAATGAGCAGTTCTTC. Amino acids: CASSWGMGNEQFF.

This clone was counted only a few times. The rearrangement uses TRBV7-9 and TRBJ2-3, with 7 bases identical to TRBD2. CDR1 SEHNR and CDR2 FQNEAQ come from the germline V gene (reference sequence). The CDR3 length is 15 residues. Trimming took 8 bases from V and 0 from J; bases not matched to a gene: 8. The CDR3 coding sequence is TGTGCCAGCGGGATTAGGCGGGAGAGCACAGATACGCAGTATTTT. It encodes CASGIRRESTDTQYF.

V usage is TRBV15 and J usage is TRBJ2-1; 11 bases fit TRBD2. V lost 5 bases and J lost 5; bases outside the gene matches: 5. Germline CDR1 is LNHNV and CDR2 is YYDKDF (reference sequence). There are 15 residues in the CDR3. The CDR3 DNA follows: TGTGCCACCAGCTCCGGGACTAGCGGCCACAATGAGCAGTTCTTC. Its protein product is CATSSGTSGHNEQFF.

The chain carries TRBV28 and TRBJ2-7; D gene ambiguous. V gave up 3 bases and J gave up 1 base, with 13 bases separating them. Germline V gives CDR1 MDHEN, CDR2 SYDVKM. This CDR3 has 15 residues. The CDR3 region has the DNA TGTGCCAGCAGTTTTCCCCTAGGAAAATCCTACGAGCAGTACTTC. This encodes CASSFPLGKSYEQYF.

The chain links TRBV7-8 to TRBJ2-1; 14 bases are shared with TRBD2. This CDR3 is built from 15 residues. J was trimmed by 9 bases and V by 6 bases; bases with no gene match: 7. Germline V gives CDR1 SGHVS, CDR2 FQNEAQ. CDR3 bases: TGTGCCAGCAGTAAGACTAGCGGGAGGGCCCGTGAGCAGTTCTTC. Protein: CASSKTSGRAREQFF. The variable domain in full, completed from reference TRBV7-8 and TRBJ2-1, reads GAGVSQSPRYKVAKRGQDVALRCDPISGHVSLFWYQQALGQGPEFLTYFQNEAQLDKSGLPSDRFFAERPEGSVSTLKIQRTQQEDSAVYLCASSKTSGRAREQFFGPGTRLTVL.

J is TRBJ2-7 and V is TRBV2; the match to TRBD2 covers 9 bases. Germline lookup yields CDR1 SNHLY and CDR2 FYNNEI. V gave up 7 bases and J gave up 6 bases; unmatched junction bases: 13. The CDR3 extends over 15 amino acids. The CDR3 DNA follows: TGTGCCAGCACCGCCCTTCTAGCGGGAACGGTCGAGCAGTACTTC. It codes for CASTALLAGTVEQYF. The entire variable domain, with the rest obtained from reference TRBV2 and TRBJ2-7, is as follows: EPEVTQTPSHQVTQMGQEVILRCVPISNHLYFYWYRQILGQKVEFLVSFYNNEISEKSEIFDDQFSVERPDGSNFTLKIRSTKLEDSAMYFCASTALLAGTVEQYFGPGTRLTVT.

This clone occurred a few times. V is TRBV7-9 and J is TRBJ2-7, with D possibly being TRBD1 (6 bases). This CDR3 comprises 14 residues. Trimming cost V 1 base and J 5 bases, with 12 bases left between them. The V gene's germline CDR1 is SEHNR and CDR2 FQNEAQ (reference sequence). In DNA form, the CDR3 reads TGTGCCAGCAGCTTAGACAGGGCTATGGACGAGCAGTACTTC. Encoded protein: CASSLDRAMDEQYF. Complete variable domain (other parts from reference TRBV7-9 and TRBJ2-7): DTGVSQNPRHKITKRGQNVTFRCDPISEHNRLYWYRQTLGQGPEFLTYFQNEAQLEKSRLLSDRFSAERPKGSFSTLEIQRTEQGDSAMYLCASSLDRAMDEQYFGPGTRLTVT.

This chain uses TRBV30 with TRBJ1-1, with 7 nucleotides matching TRBD1. Germline V lookup: CDR1 GTSNPN, CDR2 SVGIG (reference sequence). The CDR3 length is 13 residues. Trimming at V came to 3 bases and at J to 4 bases, leaving 5 bases not matched to a gene. The CDR3 sequence: CAWRRQGITEAFF. CDR3 bases: TGTGCCTGGAGGCGACAGGGCATCACTGAAGCTTTCTTT.

CDR3 sequence reads: CASSWNGGETNEKLFF. The CDR3, as DNA: TGTGCCAGCAGCTGGAATGGCGGGGAGACTAATGAAAAACTGTTTTTT. The J gene is TRBJ1-4, the V gene TRBV5-8; the D is unclear. The V end was cut by 3 bases, the J end by 2 bases, with 14 bases between. Germline V gene data show CDR1 as SGHTS and CDR2 as YDEGEE. The CDR3 runs to 16 residues. Variable domain in full (rest from reference TRBV5-8 and TRBJ1-4): EAGVTQSPTHLIKTRGQQATLRCSPISGHTSVYWYQQALGLGLQFLLWYDEGEERNRGNFPPRFSGRQFPNYSSELNVNALELEDSALYLCASSWNGGETNEKLFFGSGTQLSVL.

This chain links TRBV30 with TRBJ2-1, with D perhaps matching TRBD1 (5 bases). Deletions cut 0 bases from V and 4 bases from J, with 13 bases between. The germline gives CDR1 GTSNPN, CDR2 SVGIG (reference sequence). The CDR3 runs 15 residues. CDR3 sequence (DNA): TGTGCCTGGAGTGTTGCGGTGACAGCATACAATGAGCAGTTCTTC. Encoded protein: CAWSVAVTAYNEQFF.

The rearrangement uses TRBV2 and TRBJ1-2, with TRBD1 matching over 7 bases. J was trimmed by 3 bases and V by 6 bases; bases with no gene match: 4. This CDR3 contains 13 residues. Germline CDR1 is SNHLY and CDR2 is FYNNEI. Here the CDR3 reads CASRGTGDYGYTF. The CDR3 DNA follows: TGTGCCAGCAGGGGAACAGGGGACTATGGCTACACCTTC.

The V and J genes are TRBV4-3 and TRBJ2-1, with 15 bases fitting TRBD2. The CDR3 has 17 residues. Unmatched junction bases numbered 2, after V lost 2 bases and J lost 3 bases. CDR1 LGHNA and CDR2 YSLEER come from the germline V gene. CDR3 in amino acids: CASSQWTSGGVYNEQFF. The CDR3 DNA follows: TGCGCCAGCAGCCAATGGACTAGCGGGGGGGTCTACAATGAGCAGTTCTTC.

CDR3 in DNA: TGTGCCAGCAGCTTTAGCGGGAGGGGGAATGAGCAGTTCTTC. It is translated as CASSFSGRGNEQFF. The chain employs TRBV7-8 and TRBJ2-1; TRBD2 matches 11 bases. The CDR3 totals 14 residues. The trim removed 3 bases at V and 7 bases at J, leaving 2 bases unmatched. Germline loops: CDR1 SGHVS, CDR2 FQNEAQ. The complete variable domain, with remaining parts taken from reference TRBV7-8 and TRBJ2-1, reads GAGVSQSPRYKVAKRGQDVALRCDPISGHVSLFWYQQALGQGPEFLTYFQNEAQLDKSGLPSDRFFAERPEGSVSTLKIQRTQQEDSAVYLCASSFSGRGNEQFFGPGTRLTVL.

This clone came up once. This chain connects TRBV5-7 to TRBJ2-5; 8 bases line up with TRBD1. TRBV5-7 is an open reading frame, and its role is uncertain. V dropped 4 bases and J dropped 11; count of bases not matched to a gene: 10. CDR3 length: 13 amino acids. As DNA, the CDR3 is TGTGCCAGCAGCCCAGGACAGGGTCGGTCTCAGTACTTC. Its protein is CASSPGQGRSQYF.